The present T cell receptor (beta chain) was sequenced within a study of siplizumab effects on memory and regulatory T cells. Sequencing was performed with immunoSEQ multiplex PCR; in TCRdb, only in-frame clones are kept and a portion is missing. The data contain approximately 110,000 clones, approximately 90% of them seen just once; the ten biggest clones take up under 0.75%. As to this clone: The antigen remains unidentified.

Whole-study results and caveats: Naive T cells seemed more diverse than memory cells; they also seemed major alloresponse contributors.

This TCR was recovered from a human donor in good health. Sample: Tregs sorted from blood.

The DNA for the CDR3 is TGTGCCAGCAGCAAGTATACAGGGGGACACATGAACACTGAAGCTTTCTTT. It encodes CASSKYTGGHMNTEAFF. The rearrangement links TRBV5-6 to TRBJ1-1; 8 bases map to TRBD1. The CDR3 runs to 17 residues. V was clipped by 4 bases and J by 0 bases; unmatched bases: 11. Germline CDR1 is SGHDT and CDR2 is YYEEEE.